The present T cell receptor beta chain was sequenced within a study of T cell responses to AZD1222 COVID-19 vaccine. Whole-study findings and limits: Sampled repertoires all dated from after the peak T cell response.

This clone was recorded a few times. The antigen is undetermined. Clones were sequenced by immunoSEQ multiplex PCR, and TCRdb holds only the in-frame ones, with some missing. The sample has roughly 150,000 clones; about nine tenths are singletons. Trimming pared 5 bases from V and 4 bases from J, leaving 17 bases between. This CDR3 has 14 residues. CDR1 is GTSNPN and CDR2 is SVGIG in the germline V gene (reference sequence). Material: peripheral blood, obtained on day 0 of AZD1222 vaccination. The J gene is TRBJ1-2, the V gene TRBV30; no definite D call. This TCR was sampled from an adult in good health. CDR3 DNA: TGTGCCTGGTCCTATACCGGGTTACGCTATGGCTACACCTTC. It yields the protein CAWSYTGLRYGYTF.